This T cell receptor (beta chain) comes out of a study of blood T cell repertoires in COVID-19. Sequenced by immunoSEQ multiplex PCR; TCRdb stores in-frame clones only, minus some. This sample has approximately 280,000 clones, with nearly 90% found just once. The CDR3 length is 15 residues. Germline V gives CDR1 LNHDA, CDR2 SQIVND (reference sequence). The V end was cut by 7 bases, the J end by 4 bases, with 17 bases between. The rearrangement uses TRBV19 and TRBJ1-3, with D tentatively TRBD1 (6 bases). The material sequenced was PBMCs or T cells enriched from blood (not recorded which). The TCR was taken from a woman aged 55-69 years who had recovered from COVID-19. The CDR3 DNA is TGTGCCAGTACCCCAAGTGGGGGCATGGGAAACACCATATATTTT. It encodes CASTPSGGMGNTIYF.